Below are 5 T cell receptor beta chains sequenced from a single sample in a study of T-cell reconstitution after alpha-beta-depleted transplantation in children. This sample's TCRbeta library carried unique molecular identifier barcodes. Using its own MiXCR run on the PCR reads, TCRdb lists one record per CDR3 protein. This table holds 550,000 to 800,000 distinct CDR3 sequences, around 12% found once. The sequences come from PBMCs, collected before TCRalphabeta/CD19-depleted stem cell transplant. The receptors derive from a girl aged 2-9 years with congenital amegakaryocytic thrombocytopenia, due to receive a stem cell transplant.

The rearrangement joins TRBV5-1 to TRBJ2-3; D might be TRBD1 (6 bases). Trimming removed 0 bases from V and 8 bases from J, with 10 bases in between. The CDR3 loop spans 13 amino acids. Germline-derived CDR1 and CDR2 are SGHRS and YFSETQ. The CDR3 nucleotides are TGCGCCAGCAGCTTGGAACAGGGTACTACGCAGTATTTT. This codes for CASSLEQGTTQYF.

There are a few counts of this clonotype. The rearrangement joins TRBV4-1 to TRBJ2-6, with D tentatively TRBD2 (6 bases). The germline V and J ends were trimmed by 0 bases and 2 bases, with 14 bases remaining between them. Germline V lookup: CDR1 MGHRA, CDR2 YSYEKL. There are 18 residues in the CDR3. The CDR3 protein is CASSQDGGILPGANVLTF. DNA of the CDR3: TGCGCCAGCAGCCAAGATGGGGGGATACTTCCTGGGGCCAACGTCCTGACTTTC.

The chain uses TRBV7-8 and TRBJ2-3, with D uncertain. Germline V gives CDR1 SGHVS, CDR2 FQNEAQ. V dropped 3 bases and J dropped 1 base, with 11 bases sitting between them. The CDR3 extends over 15 amino acids. For the CDR3, the DNA is TGTGCCAGCAGCTTTAGGACGCCTCGCACAGATACGCAGTATTTT. Protein product: CASSFRTPRTDTQYF.

This clonotype has ten or more counts. The J gene is TRBJ2-4, the V gene TRBV29-1, with D maybe TRBD2 (6 bases). CDR3 length: 13 residues. From germline, CDR1 is SQVTM and CDR2 ANQGSEA. The germline V and J ends were trimmed by 7 bases and 3 bases, with 13 bases remaining between them. CDR3 coding DNA: TGCAGCGCCCTGGCGGGGAGCAAAAACATTCAGTACTTC. Translation: CSALAGSKNIQYF.

This clonotype has at least ten counts. The chain carries TRBV7-6 and TRBJ2-1, with D tentatively TRBD2 (7 bases). This CDR3 is 16 amino acids long. Germline loops: CDR1 SGHVS, CDR2 FNYEAQ. V was shortened by 0 bases and J by 3 bases, with 12 bases between the two germline ends. CDR3 sequence (DNA): TGTGCCAGCAGCTTAGCTAGGGGGGGATTCTACAATGAGCAGTTCTTC. Amino acid sequence: CASSLARGGFYNEQFF.